The rows below give T cell receptor beta chains drawn from one sample of a study of identical twins. TCRdb passed the 5' RACE reads through MiXCR, listing each CDR3 protein once. The table shows some 570,000 distinct CDR3 sequences, with about 20% occurring only once. The data were also submitted as part of a second study, on yellow fever vaccine responses in identical twins.

The material sequenced was CD4+ T cells sorted from blood. The receptors derive from a woman under 30 in good health. The CDR3 runs from the conserved cysteine through the conserved F or W. D genes are given only for firm matches. Size is stated for part of the rows, as once, few or many counts, or as a class when the clone is expanded.

j_gene	len	abundance	v_gene	d_gene	CDR3aa	CDR3nt
TRBJ2-7	14	-	TRBV20-1	TRBD2	CSARDFGRGYEQYF	TGCAGTGCTAGAGATTTCGGGAGGGGCTACGAGCAGTACTTC
TRBJ2-3	15	-	TRBV5-1	TRBD2	CASSLAGARTDTQYF	TGCGCCAGCAGCTTAGCGGGGGCCCGCACAGATACGCAGTATTTT
TRBJ2-6	14	few	TRBV6-5	-	CASSYSSGANVLTF	TGTGCCAGCAGTTACTCGAGTGGGGCCAACGTCCTGACTTTC
TRBJ2-1	13	few	TRBV6-1	TRBD1	CASSVGTGDEQFF	TGTGCCAGCAGTGTCGGGACAGGGGATGAGCAGTTCTTC
TRBJ2-2	15	-	TRBV7-3	-	CASSPGTPYTGELFF	TGTGCCAGCAGCCCTGGGACACCTTACACCGGGGAGCTGTTTTTT
TRBJ2-3	16	-	TRBV7-8	-	CASSSSLGAWTDTQYF	TGTGCCAGCAGCTCGTCTCTAGGGGCGTGGACAGATACGCAGTATTTT
TRBJ1-2	12	few	TRBV6-6	-	CASRTPGFGYTF	TGTGCCAGCAGAACCCCAGGTTTCGGCTACACCTTC
TRBJ2-1	15	-	TRBV7-9	TRBD2	CASSYPGLAYNEQFF	TGTGCCAGCAGCTACCCGGGACTAGCGTACAATGAGCAGTTCTTC
TRBJ1-1	15	-	TRBV25-1	-	CASSESGRRGPEAFF	TGTGCCAGCAGTGAATCAGGTCGAAGGGGTCCTGAAGCTTTCTTT
TRBJ2-1	14	few	TRBV6-1	-	CASRGEGSYNEQFF	TGTGCCTCTAGGGGAGAAGGCTCCTACAATGAGCAGTTCTTC
TRBJ2-1	16	few	TRBV6-2/TRBV6-3	TRBD2	CASSYGSGSWDNEQFF	TGTGCCAGCAGTTACGGGAGCGGGAGTTGGGACAATGAGCAGTTCTTC
TRBJ2-1	14	-	TRBV20-1	TRBD2	CSARVLAGVNEQFF	TGCAGTGCTAGAGTTCTAGCGGGAGTAAATGAGCAGTTCTTC
TRBJ2-1	15	-	TRBV5-1	TRBD2	CASSWSGSSYNEQFF	TGCGCCAGCAGCTGGAGCGGGAGCTCCTACAATGAGCAGTTCTTC
TRBJ2-1	14	few	TRBV29-1	-	CSATGQGGYNEQFF	TGCAGCGCTACCGGACAGGGAGGGTACAATGAGCAGTTCTTC
TRBJ2-2	15	many	TRBV5-1	TRBD1	CASSLGQGDTGELFF	TGCGCCAGCAGCCTCGGACAGGGGGACACCGGGGAGCTGTTTTTT
TRBJ1-2	18	few	TRBV5-1	TRBD1	CASSWGPLTGALDYGYTF	TGCGCCAGCAGCTGGGGCCCCCTGACAGGGGCCCTCGACTATGGCTACACCTTC
TRBJ1-4	15	-	TRBV27	-	CASSLSAGVGEKLFF	TGTGCCAGCAGTTTATCGGCAGGGGTCGGTGAAAAACTGTTTTTT
TRBJ1-5	15	few	TRBV28	-	CASRRPGISNQPQHF	TGTGCCAGCAGGAGACCAGGGATTAGCAATCAGCCCCAGCATTTT
TRBJ2-3	16	many	TRBV28	TRBD1	CASSLRQGASTDTQYF	TGTGCCAGCAGTTTAAGGCAGGGGGCTAGCACAGATACGCAGTATTTT
TRBJ2-7	14	few	TRBV11-2	-	CASSKKHDSYEQYF	TGTGCCAGCAGCAAGAAACACGACTCCTACGAGCAGTACTTC
TRBJ2-5	16	-	TRBV7-2	-	CASSSNQQNLQETQYF	TGTGCCAGCAGCTCGAACCAACAAAACCTCCAAGAGACCCAGTACTTC
TRBJ2-6	12	many	TRBV12-3/TRBV12-4	-	CASDSGANVLTF	TGTGCCAGCGACTCTGGGGCCAACGTCCTGACTTTC
TRBJ2-7	13	once	TRBV20-1	TRBD2	CSAEAGSSYEQYF	TGCAGTGCGGAAGCGGGAAGCTCCTACGAGCAGTACTTC
TRBJ2-7	15	-	TRBV6-1	TRBD2	CASSPGTSGYYEQYF	TGTGCCAGCAGTCCCGGGACTAGCGGCTACTACGAGCAGTACTTC
TRBJ1-2	14	-	TRBV28	-	CASSFMLGGYGYTF	TGTGCCAGCAGTTTCATGTTGGGTGGCTATGGCTACACCTTC
TRBJ2-1	15	-	TRBV4-2	TRBD2	CASSPASGGVYEQFF	TGTGCCAGCAGCCCGGCTAGCGGGGGGGTGTATGAGCAGTTCTTC
TRBJ1-1	14	-	TRBV6-1	-	CASRDRGGNAEAFF	TGTGCCAGCAGGGACCGAGGCGGGAACGCTGAAGCTTTCTTT
TRBJ2-1	13	few	TRBV4-1	-	CASSQISLNEQFF	TGCGCCAGCAGCCAAATCAGCCTCAATGAGCAGTTCTTC
TRBJ2-1	11	-	TRBV7-2	-	CASSPLREQFF	TGTGCCAGCAGCCCGCTTCGAGAGCAGTTCTTC
TRBJ2-7	15	few	TRBV12-3/TRBV12-4	TRBD1	CASSPGQRTSYEQYF	TGTGCCAGCAGTCCGGGACAGCGTACCTCCTACGAGCAGTACTTC
TRBJ1-1	12	-	TRBV11-2	-	CASSSPVGEAFF	TGTGCCAGCAGCTCCCCTGTGGGGGAAGCTTTCTTT
TRBJ2-1	15	-	TRBV28	-	CASSLAEGSYNEQFF	TGTGCCAGCAGTTTAGCGGAGGGGTCCTACAATGAGCAGTTCTTC
TRBJ1-6	17	-	TRBV6-1	-	CASQGRQASSYNSPLHF	TGTGCCAGCCAGGGTCGGCAGGCGAGCTCCTATAATTCACCCCTCCACTTT
TRBJ1-6	14	few	TRBV20-1	-	CSASPGQNNSPLHF	TGCAGTGCTAGCCCCGGACAGAATAATTCACCCCTCCACTTT
TRBJ2-1	18	-	TRBV15	TRBD2	CATSRDAGTSGRANEQFF	TGTGCCACCAGCAGAGATGCGGGGACTAGCGGGAGGGCGAATGAGCAGTTCTTC
TRBJ2-1	15	-	TRBV7-3	-	CASSLIYSSYNEQFF	TGTGCCAGCAGCTTAATCTATAGCTCCTACAATGAGCAGTTCTTC
TRBJ2-1	15	few	TRBV5-1	-	CASSVDGPPYNEQFF	TGCGCCAGCAGCGTAGACGGGCCCCCGTACAATGAGCAGTTCTTC
TRBJ2-7	14	-	TRBV20-1	-	CSARDPQGSREQYF	TGCAGTGCTAGAGATCCCCAGGGTAGCCGCGAGCAGTACTTC
TRBJ2-2	15	few	TRBV5-1	-	CASSRGRTNTGELFF	TGCGCCAGCAGCCGGGGACGGACGAACACCGGGGAGCTGTTTTTT
TRBJ2-2	14	few	TRBV2	-	CASSDRVGTGELFF	TGTGCCAGCAGTGACCGTGTCGGGACCGGGGAGCTGTTTTTT
TRBJ2-3	13	-	TRBV20-1	-	CSPATAGSDTQYF	TGCAGTCCGGCTACCGCGGGCTCAGATACGCAGTATTTT
TRBJ2-3	11	many	TRBV2	-	CASSARDTQYF	TGTGCCAGCAGTGCAAGAGATACGCAGTATTTT
TRBJ2-1	15	few	TRBV9	TRBD2	CASSEAGGGYNEQFF	TGTGCCAGCAGCGAAGCGGGAGGCGGCTACAATGAGCAGTTCTTC
TRBJ1-4	16	many	TRBV5-1	-	CASSGRDTSTNEKLFF	TGCGCCAGCAGCGGCCGCGACACTTCAACTAATGAAAAACTGTTTTTT
TRBJ2-1	14	-	TRBV19	TRBD1	CASRGTGEYNEQFF	TGTGCCAGTAGGGGGACAGGAGAATACAATGAGCAGTTCTTC
TRBJ2-6	19	-	TRBV24-1	TRBD2	CATSDPGLAGGSGANVLTF	TGTGCCACCAGTGATCCCGGACTAGCGGGTGGATCTGGGGCCAACGTCCTGACTTTC
TRBJ2-1	19	-	TRBV5-4	-	CASSLGTPEWRDFHNEQFF	TGTGCCAGCAGCTTGGGGACTCCGGAGTGGAGGGACTTCCACAATGAGCAGTTCTTC
TRBJ2-2	16	few	TRBV12-3/TRBV12-4	-	CASSYLTDPGTGELFF	TGTGCCAGCAGCTATCTGACAGACCCGGGCACCGGGGAGCTGTTTTTT
TRBJ2-2	18	-	TRBV29-1	TRBD1	CSVAKQGAFSGNTGELFF	TGCAGCGTAGCCAAACAGGGGGCATTTTCGGGGAACACCGGGGAGCTGTTTTTT
TRBJ1-2	12	-	TRBV12-3/TRBV12-4	-	CASSFRGSGYTF	TGTGCCAGCAGTTTCAGGGGCAGCGGCTACACCTTC
TRBJ2-7	14	-	TRBV6-1	TRBD1	CASTWGTGGDEQYF	TGTGCCAGCACCTGGGGGACAGGGGGCGACGAGCAGTACTTC
TRBJ2-3	13	few	TRBV20-1	-	CSASGGLTDTQYF	TGCAGTGCTAGCGGGGGCCTCACAGATACGCAGTATTTT
TRBJ2-1	14	-	TRBV4-1	TRBD1	CACSPGQSYNEQFF	TGCGCCTGCTCACCGGGACAGTCCTACAATGAGCAGTTCTTC
TRBJ2-2	15	few	TRBV6-1	TRBD1	CASYLQGPGTGELFF	TGTGCCAGTTACCTACAGGGGCCTGGGACCGGGGAGCTGTTTTTT
TRBJ2-1	16	few	TRBV20-1	-	CSASYQLPSSYNEQFF	TGCAGTGCTAGCTACCAACTCCCGAGCTCCTACAATGAGCAGTTCTTC
TRBJ2-1	14	-	TRBV29-1	-	CSVEDHRSYNEQFF	TGCAGCGTTGAAGATCATCGTTCCTACAATGAGCAGTTCTTC
TRBJ2-7	15	few	TRBV12-3/TRBV12-4	TRBD2	CASSKGLAGAYEQYF	TGTGCCAGCAGCAAGGGACTAGCGGGAGCCTACGAGCAGTACTTC
TRBJ2-1	17	few	TRBV7-9	TRBD1	CASSFRATGSIGNEQFF	TGTGCCAGCAGCTTTCGGGCGACAGGGAGCATTGGAAATGAGCAGTTCTTC
TRBJ2-5	12	-	TRBV29-1	-	CSVVWGLETQYF	TGCAGCGTTGTTTGGGGGCTGGAGACCCAGTACTTC
TRBJ2-2	17	few	TRBV4-1	TRBD1	CASSQRTGTANTGELFF	TGCGCCAGCAGCCAACGTACCGGGACAGCGAACACCGGGGAGCTGTTTTTT